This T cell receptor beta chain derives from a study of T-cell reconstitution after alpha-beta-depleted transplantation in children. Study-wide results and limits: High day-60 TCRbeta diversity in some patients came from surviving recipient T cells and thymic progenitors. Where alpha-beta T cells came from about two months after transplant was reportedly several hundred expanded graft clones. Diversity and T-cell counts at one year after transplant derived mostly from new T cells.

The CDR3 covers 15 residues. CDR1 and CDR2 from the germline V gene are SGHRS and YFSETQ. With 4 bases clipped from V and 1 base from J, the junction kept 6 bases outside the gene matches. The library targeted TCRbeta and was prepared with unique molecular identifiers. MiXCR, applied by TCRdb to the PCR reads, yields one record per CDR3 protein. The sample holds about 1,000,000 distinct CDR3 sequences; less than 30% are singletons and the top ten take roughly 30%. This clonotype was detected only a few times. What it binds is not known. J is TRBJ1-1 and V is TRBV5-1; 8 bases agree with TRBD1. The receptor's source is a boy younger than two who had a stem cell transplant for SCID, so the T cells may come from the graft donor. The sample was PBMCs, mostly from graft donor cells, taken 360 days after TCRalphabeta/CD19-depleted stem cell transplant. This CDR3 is CASSLRQGKNTEAFF. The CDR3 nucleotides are TGCGCCAGCAGCCTGAGACAGGGGAAGAACACTGAAGCTTTCTTT.